The source of this T cell receptor beta chain is a study of blood T cell repertoires in COVID-19. Study background: The cDNA or gDNA used as material had been derived from T cells, B-cell-depleted T cells, or PBMCs.

Germline V lookup: CDR1 PRHDT, CDR2 FYEKMQ (reference sequence). The CDR3 is 14 amino acids. V gave up 1 base and J gave up 5 bases; unmatched junction bases: 4. Profiling relied on immunoSEQ multiplex PCR, and the TCRdb table lists in-frame clones only, not all of them. The data contain approximately 220,000 clones, 90% of them seen just once; the ten biggest clones take up about 1.2%. The source of this sequence is a man aged 30 to 45 who had recovered from COVID-19. The chain has TRBV13 and TRBJ1-1; 7 nucleotides agree with TRBD1. The sample comprised PBMCs or T cells enriched from blood (not recorded which). The CDR3 region is CASSLVAGGTEAFF. CDR3 DNA sequence: TGTGCCAGCAGCTTAGTTGCAGGGGGTACTGAAGCTTTCTTT.